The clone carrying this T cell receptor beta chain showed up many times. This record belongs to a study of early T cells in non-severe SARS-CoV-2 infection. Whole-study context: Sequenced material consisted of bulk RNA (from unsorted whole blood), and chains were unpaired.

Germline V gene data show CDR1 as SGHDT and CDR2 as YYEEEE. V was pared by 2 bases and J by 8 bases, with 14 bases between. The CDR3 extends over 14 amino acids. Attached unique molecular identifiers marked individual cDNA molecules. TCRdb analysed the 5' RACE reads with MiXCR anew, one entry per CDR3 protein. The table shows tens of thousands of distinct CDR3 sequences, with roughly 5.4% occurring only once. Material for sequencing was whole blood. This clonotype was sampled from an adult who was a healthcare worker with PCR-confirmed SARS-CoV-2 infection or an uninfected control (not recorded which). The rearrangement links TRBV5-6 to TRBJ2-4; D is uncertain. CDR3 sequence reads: CASSFVPVEHIQYF. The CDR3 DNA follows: TGTGCCAGCAGCTTCGTCCCGGTGGAGCACATTCAGTACTTC.